What follows describes a single TCR beta chain. These data originate in a study of blood T cell repertoires in COVID-19. Sequencing used immunoSEQ multiplex PCR; TCRdb keeps in-frame clones, though not all of them. This table has 150,000 or so clones, approximately 83% appearing once. V trimming: 6 bases; J trimming: 8 bases; junction bases outside the gene matches: 6. Germline loops: CDR1 MNHEY, CDR2 SMNVEV (reference sequence). The CDR3 runs to 14 residues. The receptor was isolated from a woman between 55 and 75 years old with acute or convalescent COVID-19. The rearrangement links TRBV27 to TRBJ1-4; 10 nucleotides align to TRBD1. The material sequenced was peripheral blood. As DNA, the CDR3 is TGTGCCAGCAGGACGACAGGGGGCTACGAAAAACTGTTTTTT. This codes for CASRTTGGYEKLFF.